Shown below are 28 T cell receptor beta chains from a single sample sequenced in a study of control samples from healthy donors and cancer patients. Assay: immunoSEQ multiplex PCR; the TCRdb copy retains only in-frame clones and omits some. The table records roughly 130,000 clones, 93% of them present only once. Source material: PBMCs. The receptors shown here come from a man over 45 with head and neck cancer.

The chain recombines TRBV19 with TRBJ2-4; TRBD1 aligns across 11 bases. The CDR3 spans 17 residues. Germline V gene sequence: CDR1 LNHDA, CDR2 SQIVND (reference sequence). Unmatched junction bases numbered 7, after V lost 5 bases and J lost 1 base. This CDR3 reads CASSPGTGGWAKNIQYF. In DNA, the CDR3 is TGTGCCAGTAGTCCCGGGACAGGGGGATGGGCCAAAAACATTCAGTACTTC.

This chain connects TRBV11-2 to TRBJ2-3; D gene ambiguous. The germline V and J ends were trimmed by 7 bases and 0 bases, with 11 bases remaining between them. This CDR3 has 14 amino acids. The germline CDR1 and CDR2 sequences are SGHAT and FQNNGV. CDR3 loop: CASIGRRSTDTQYF. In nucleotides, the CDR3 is TGTGCCAGCATCGGCAGGCGAAGCACAGATACGCAGTATTTT.

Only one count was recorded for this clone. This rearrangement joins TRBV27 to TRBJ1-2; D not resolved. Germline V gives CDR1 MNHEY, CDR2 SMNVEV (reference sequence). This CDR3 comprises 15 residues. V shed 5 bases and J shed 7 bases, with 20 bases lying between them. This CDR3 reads CASSPRTSRVGGYTF. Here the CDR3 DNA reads TGTGCCAGCAGTCCACGGACGAGCCGGGTCGGTGGCTACACCTTC.

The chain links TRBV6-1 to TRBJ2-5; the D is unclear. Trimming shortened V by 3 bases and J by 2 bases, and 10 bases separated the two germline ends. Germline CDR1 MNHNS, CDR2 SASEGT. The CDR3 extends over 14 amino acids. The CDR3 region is CASSEAGDQETQYF. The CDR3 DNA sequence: TGTGCCAGCAGTGAGGCAGGTGATCAAGAGACCCAGTACTTC.

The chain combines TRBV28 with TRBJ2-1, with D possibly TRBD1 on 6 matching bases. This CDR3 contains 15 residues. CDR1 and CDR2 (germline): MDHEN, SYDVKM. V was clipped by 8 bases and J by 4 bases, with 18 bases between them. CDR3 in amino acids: CASPPTRGVYNEQFF. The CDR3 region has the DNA TGTGCCAGCCCCCCAACCAGGGGCGTTTACAATGAGCAGTTCTTC.

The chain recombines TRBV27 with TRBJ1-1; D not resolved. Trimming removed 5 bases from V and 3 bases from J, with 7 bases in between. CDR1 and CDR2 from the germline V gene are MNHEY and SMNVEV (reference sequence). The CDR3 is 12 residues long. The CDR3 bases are TGTGCCAGCAGTCAAAGAGACACTGAAGCTTTCTTT. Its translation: CASSQRDTEAFF.

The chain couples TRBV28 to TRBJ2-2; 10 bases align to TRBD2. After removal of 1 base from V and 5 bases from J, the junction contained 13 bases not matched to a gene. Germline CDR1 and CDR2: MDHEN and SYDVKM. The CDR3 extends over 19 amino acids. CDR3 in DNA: TGTGCCAGCAGTTTATCGTCTGTAAGCGGGGGGGCGCAGACCGGGGAGCTGTTTTTT. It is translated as CASSLSSVSGGAQTGELFF.

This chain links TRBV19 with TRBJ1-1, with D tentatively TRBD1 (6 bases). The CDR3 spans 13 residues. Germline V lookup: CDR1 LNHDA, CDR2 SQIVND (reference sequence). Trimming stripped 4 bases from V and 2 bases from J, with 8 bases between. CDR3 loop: CASSTRGNTEAFF. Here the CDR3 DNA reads TGTGCCAGTAGTACCAGGGGCAACACTGAAGCTTTCTTT.

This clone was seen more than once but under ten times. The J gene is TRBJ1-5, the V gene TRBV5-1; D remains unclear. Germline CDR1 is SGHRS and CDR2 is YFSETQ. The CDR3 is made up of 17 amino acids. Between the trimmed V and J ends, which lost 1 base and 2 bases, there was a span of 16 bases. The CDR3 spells CASSLHPPGEGNQPQHF. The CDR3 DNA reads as TGCGCCAGCAGCTTGCACCCCCCGGGAGAGGGCAATCAGCCCCAGCATTTT.

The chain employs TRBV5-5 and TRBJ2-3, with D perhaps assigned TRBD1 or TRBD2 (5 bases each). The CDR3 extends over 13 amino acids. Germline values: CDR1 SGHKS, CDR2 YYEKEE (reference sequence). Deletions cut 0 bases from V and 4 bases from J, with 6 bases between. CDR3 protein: CASSLGGSDTQYF. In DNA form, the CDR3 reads TGTGCCAGCAGCTTGGGGGGGTCAGATACGCAGTATTTT.

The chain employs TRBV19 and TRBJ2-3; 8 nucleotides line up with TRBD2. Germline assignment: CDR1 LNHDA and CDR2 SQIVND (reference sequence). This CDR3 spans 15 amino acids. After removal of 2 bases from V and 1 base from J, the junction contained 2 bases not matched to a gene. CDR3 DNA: TGTGCCAGTAGTATAAGCGGGGGTGGCACAGATACGCAGTATTTT. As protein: CASSISGGGTDTQYF.

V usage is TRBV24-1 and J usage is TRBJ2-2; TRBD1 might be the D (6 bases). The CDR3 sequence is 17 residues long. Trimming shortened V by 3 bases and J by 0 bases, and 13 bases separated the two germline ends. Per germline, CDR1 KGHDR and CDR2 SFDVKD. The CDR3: CATSDTGQFANTGELFF. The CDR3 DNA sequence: TGTGCCACCAGTGATACCGGACAGTTCGCGAACACCGGGGAGCTGTTTTTT.

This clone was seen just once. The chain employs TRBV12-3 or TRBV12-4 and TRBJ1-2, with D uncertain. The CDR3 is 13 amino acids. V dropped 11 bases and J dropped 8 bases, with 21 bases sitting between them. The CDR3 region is CASRRGGREGYTF. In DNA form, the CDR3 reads TGTGCCTCCCGCCGGGGAGGGCGAGAAGGCTACACCTTC.

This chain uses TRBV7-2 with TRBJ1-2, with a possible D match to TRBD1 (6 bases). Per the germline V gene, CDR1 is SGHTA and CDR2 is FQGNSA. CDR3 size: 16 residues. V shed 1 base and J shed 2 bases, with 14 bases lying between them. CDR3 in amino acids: CASSLVQGGRNYGYTF. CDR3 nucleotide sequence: TGTGCCAGCAGCTTAGTACAGGGAGGGAGGAACTATGGCTACACCTTC.

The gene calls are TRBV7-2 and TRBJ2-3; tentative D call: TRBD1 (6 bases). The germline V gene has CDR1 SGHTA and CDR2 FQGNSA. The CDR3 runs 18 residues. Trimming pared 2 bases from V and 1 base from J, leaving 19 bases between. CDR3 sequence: CASSLRAGEQPRTDTQYF. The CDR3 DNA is TGTGCCAGCAGCTTACGGGCAGGGGAGCAACCTCGCACAGATACGCAGTATTTT.

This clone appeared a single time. CDR3 sequence (DNA): TGTGCCAGCTCACTTCCGGGACAGGGGGCATATGGCTACACCTTC. Amino acids: CASSLPGQGAYGYTF. This chain connects TRBV18 to TRBJ1-2, with 12 bases fitting TRBD1. This CDR3 spans 15 amino acids. V lost 4 bases and J lost 5; bases outside the gene matches: 5. CDR1 KGHSH and CDR2 LQKENI come from the germline V gene.

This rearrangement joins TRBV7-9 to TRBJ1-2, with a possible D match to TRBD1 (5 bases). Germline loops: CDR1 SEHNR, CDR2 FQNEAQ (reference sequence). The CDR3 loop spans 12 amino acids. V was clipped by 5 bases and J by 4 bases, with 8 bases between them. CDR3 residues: CASSPTVYGYTF. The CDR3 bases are TGTGCCAGCAGCCCGACAGTCTATGGCTACACCTTC.

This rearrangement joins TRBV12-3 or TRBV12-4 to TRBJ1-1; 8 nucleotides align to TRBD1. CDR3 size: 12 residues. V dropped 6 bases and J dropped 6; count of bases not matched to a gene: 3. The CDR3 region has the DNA TGTGCCAGCAGCATACAGGGGGCTGAAGCTTTCTTT. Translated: CASSIQGAEAFF.

In nucleotides, the CDR3 is TGTGCCACCAGCACTTTAAACTTGAACACTGAAGCTTTCTTT. Its protein is CATSTLNLNTEAFF. V is TRBV15 and J is TRBJ1-1; D ambiguous. Trimming removed 4 bases from V and 0 bases from J, with 9 bases in between. CDR1 LNHNV and CDR2 YYDKDF come from the germline V gene (reference sequence). The CDR3 spans 14 residues.

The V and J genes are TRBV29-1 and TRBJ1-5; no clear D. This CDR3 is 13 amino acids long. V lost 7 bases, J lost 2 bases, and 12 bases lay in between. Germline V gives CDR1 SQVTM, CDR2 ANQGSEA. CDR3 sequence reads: CSAVEGGNQPQHF. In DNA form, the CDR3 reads TGCAGCGCGGTGGAGGGTGGCAATCAGCCCCAGCATTTT.

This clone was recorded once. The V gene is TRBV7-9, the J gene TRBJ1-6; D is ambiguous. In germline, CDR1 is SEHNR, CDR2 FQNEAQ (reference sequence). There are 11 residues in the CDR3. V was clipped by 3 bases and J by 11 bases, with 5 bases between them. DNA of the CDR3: TGTGCCAGCAGCTTGGATCCACCCCTCCACTTT. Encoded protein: CASSLDPPLHF. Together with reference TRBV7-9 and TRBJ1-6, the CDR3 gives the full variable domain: DTGVSQNPRHKITKRGQNVTFRCDPISEHNRLYWYRQTLGQGPEFLTYFQNEAQLEKSRLLSDRFSAERPKGSFSTLEIQRTEQGDSAMYLCASSLDPPLHFGNGTRLTVT.

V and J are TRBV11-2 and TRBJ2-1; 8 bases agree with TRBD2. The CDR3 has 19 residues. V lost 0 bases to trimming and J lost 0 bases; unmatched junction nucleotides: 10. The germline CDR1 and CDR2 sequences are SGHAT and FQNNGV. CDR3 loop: CASSLDRTVAGRSYNEQFF. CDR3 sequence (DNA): TGTGCCAGCAGCTTAGACCGAACCGTAGCGGGACGCTCCTACAATGAGCAGTTCTTC.

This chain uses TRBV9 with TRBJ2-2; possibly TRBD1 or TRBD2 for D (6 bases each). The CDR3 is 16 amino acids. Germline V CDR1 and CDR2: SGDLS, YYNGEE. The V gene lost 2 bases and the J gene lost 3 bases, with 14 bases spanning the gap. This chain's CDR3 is CASSVSRRGDTGELFF. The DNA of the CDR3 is TGTGCCAGCAGCGTTTCTAGGAGGGGGGACACCGGGGAGCTGTTTTTT.

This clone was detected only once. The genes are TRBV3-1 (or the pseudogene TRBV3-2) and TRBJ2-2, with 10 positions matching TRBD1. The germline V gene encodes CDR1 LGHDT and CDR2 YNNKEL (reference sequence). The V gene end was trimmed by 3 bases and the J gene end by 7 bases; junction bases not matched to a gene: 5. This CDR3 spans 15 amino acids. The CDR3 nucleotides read TGTGCCAGCAGCCAGCCGGGACAGGGGTTCGGGGAGCTGTTTTTT. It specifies CASSQPGQGFGELFF.

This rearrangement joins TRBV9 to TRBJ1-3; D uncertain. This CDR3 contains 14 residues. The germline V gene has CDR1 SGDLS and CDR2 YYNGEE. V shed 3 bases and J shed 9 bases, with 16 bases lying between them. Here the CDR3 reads CASSGAAAGGTIYF. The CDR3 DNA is TGTGCCAGCAGCGGGGCGGCAGCTGGAGGCACCATATATTTT.

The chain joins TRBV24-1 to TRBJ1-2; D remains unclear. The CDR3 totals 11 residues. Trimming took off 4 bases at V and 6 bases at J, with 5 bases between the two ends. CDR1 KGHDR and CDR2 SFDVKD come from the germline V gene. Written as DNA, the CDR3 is TGTGCCACCAGTGACCTCAATGGCTACACCTTC. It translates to CATSDLNGYTF.

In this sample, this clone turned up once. As DNA, the CDR3 is TGTGCCAGCGCGGTCCACTCCTATAATTCACCCCTCCACTTT. Its translation: CASAVHSYNSPLHF. This chain links TRBV27 with TRBJ1-6; unclear D gene. CDR3 length: 14 residues. Trimming pared 8 bases from V and 0 bases from J, leaving 8 bases between. Germline V gene data show CDR1 as MNHEY and CDR2 as SMNVEV (reference sequence).

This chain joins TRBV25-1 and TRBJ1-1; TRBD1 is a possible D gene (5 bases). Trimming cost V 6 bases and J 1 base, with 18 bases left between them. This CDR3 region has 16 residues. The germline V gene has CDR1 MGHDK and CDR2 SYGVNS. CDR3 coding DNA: TGTGCCAGCAGCCCCTTGCGCCAGGGCCGGAACACTGAAGCTTTCTTT. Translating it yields CASSPLRQGRNTEAFF. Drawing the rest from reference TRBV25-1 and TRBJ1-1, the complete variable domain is EADIYQTPRYLVIGTGKKITLECSQTMGHDKMYWYQQDPGMELHLIHYSYGVNSTEKGDLSSESTVSRIRTEHFPLTLESARPSHTSQYLCASSPLRQGRNTEAFFGQGTRLTVV.